Each of the 24 T cell receptor beta chains below was sequenced from the same sample in a study of somatic mutations in cytotoxic T cells in rheumatoid arthritis. The repertoire was sequenced with immunoSEQ multiplex PCR; TCRdb's copy has only in-frame clones and lacks some. The sample holds 15,000 or so clones; approximately 78% are singletons and the top ten take about 17%. The sample was CD8+ T cells sorted from blood. Receptors originate from a woman between 45 and 65 years old with rheumatoid arthritis.

The chain recombines TRBV7-8 with TRBJ2-1; 7 bases line up with TRBD1. Germline assignment: CDR1 SGHVS and CDR2 FQNEAQ. V gave up 1 base and J gave up 8 bases; unmatched junction bases: 11. The CDR3 is made up of 16 amino acids. CDR3 residues: CASSLGYGKGADEQFF. The CDR3 DNA sequence: TGTGCCAGCAGCTTAGGGTATGGTAAGGGGGCCGATGAGCAGTTCTTC.

This chain connects TRBV6-5 to TRBJ1-1; 11 bases agree with TRBD1. Trimming at V came to 7 bases and at J to 5 bases, leaving 3 bases not matched to a gene. Looked up from germline, CDR1 is MNHEY and CDR2 is SVGAGI. The CDR3 is 13 residues long. This CDR3 reads CASKGQGGTEAFF. The CDR3 DNA reads TGTGCCAGCAAGGGACAGGGGGGTACTGAAGCTTTCTTT.

The chain links TRBV5-4 to TRBJ1-3; 9 nucleotides align to TRBD1. Germline V CDR1 and CDR2: SGHNT, YYREEE (reference sequence). The CDR3 runs to 15 residues. The V segment lost 5 bases and the J segment 3 bases; nucleotides outside the gene matches: 6. The CDR3 loop is CASRLTGGSGNTIYF. The CDR3, as DNA: TGTGCCAGCAGGTTGACAGGGGGGAGTGGAAACACCATATATTTT.

This rearrangement joins TRBV11-2 to TRBJ2-7; maybe TRBD1 (6 bases). Germline V gene sequence: CDR1 SGHAT, CDR2 FQNNGV. There are 16 residues in the CDR3. Trimming took 5 bases from V and 2 from J, leaving 19 bases between them. The CDR3 region has the DNA TGTGCCAGCAGCCACCTTGACAGGAGGACCCCCTACGAGCAGTACTTC. The encoded protein is CASSHLDRRTPYEQYF.

In its sample, this clone was seen once. The rearrangement joins TRBV7-9 to TRBJ1-4, with 10 positions matching TRBD1. The junction had 4 bases not matched to a gene; V was cut back by 4 bases and J by 5 bases. Germline CDR1 SEHNR, CDR2 FQNEAQ (reference sequence). The CDR3 extends over 15 amino acids. The CDR3 bases are TGTGCCAGCAGCTACGGACAGGGGGTGAATGAAAAACTGTTTTTT. It is translated as CASSYGQGVNEKLFF.

By sample share, this clone is medium-sized. The rearrangement links TRBV14 to TRBJ2-1; unclear D gene. Germline CDR1 is SGHDN and CDR2 is FVKESK. There are 18 residues in the CDR3. Trimming pared 1 base from V and 4 bases from J, leaving 20 bases between. The CDR3 DNA reads TGTGCCAGCAGCCAAGGTTTCGGAGAACCGGATACTTACAATGAGCAGTTCTTC. This sequence encodes CASSQGFGEPDTYNEQFF.

CDR3 sequence reads: CASSFPSGKVNEQFF. CDR3 DNA sequence: TGTGCCAGCAGTTTTCCTAGCGGGAAGGTCAATGAGCAGTTCTTC. The J gene is TRBJ2-1, the V gene TRBV28; 9 bases agree with TRBD2. The CDR3 consists of 15 residues. Trimming took 3 bases from V and 6 from J; bases not matched to a gene: 6. Germline CDR1 and CDR2: MDHEN and SYDVKM.

This clone was detected a few times. V and J are TRBV7-6 and TRBJ2-7, with 14 positions matching TRBD2. The CDR3 contains 16 residues. Germline V lookup: CDR1 SGHVS, CDR2 FNYEAQ. V was clipped by 3 bases and J by 3 bases; unmatched bases: 4. The CDR3 DNA follows: TGTGCCAGCAGCTTTGATGGGACTAGCGGGGGCTACGAGCAGTACTTC. Translated, it gives CASSFDGTSGGYEQYF.

The chain employs TRBV5-6 and TRBJ2-7, with TRBD1 matching over 7 bases. The V gene end was trimmed by 3 bases and the J gene end by 3 bases; junction bases not matched to a gene: 6. Germline V gene sequence: CDR1 SGHDT, CDR2 YYEEEE. CDR3 length equals 14 residues. DNA for the CDR3: TGTGCCAGCAGCTCTACCGCAGGGGGCTACGAGCAGTACTTC. Translated: CASSSTAGGYEQYF.

The rearrangement links TRBV27 to TRBJ2-2; D is uncertain. This CDR3 is 14 amino acids long. Germline CDR1 reads MNHEY; CDR2 reads SMNVEV (reference sequence). V was trimmed by 3 bases and J by 7 bases, leaving 12 bases between them. CDR3 in DNA: TGTGCCAGCAGTTTCAACAGCTTACGCGGGGAGCTGTTTTTT. As protein: CASSFNSLRGELFF.

V gene TRBV4-1 combines with J gene TRBJ1-1, with 8 bases matching TRBD1. V lost 0 bases and J lost 4; bases outside the gene matches: 4. The length of the CDR3 is 15 residues. Per germline, CDR1 MGHRA and CDR2 YSYEKL. Here the CDR3 reads CASSQDRGRSTEAFF. The CDR3 nucleotides read TGCGCCAGCAGCCAAGACAGGGGGCGAAGCACTGAAGCTTTCTTT.

This chain joins TRBV9 and TRBJ1-1, with D uncertain. CDR3 length equals 14 residues. Germline loops: CDR1 SGDLS, CDR2 YYNGEE. The germline V and J ends were trimmed by 0 bases and 1 base, with 7 bases remaining between them. The CDR3 reads CASSVEGENTEAFF. The CDR3, as DNA: TGTGCCAGCAGCGTAGAGGGTGAGAACACTGAAGCTTTCTTT.

The chain has TRBV11-2 and TRBJ1-1; D unclear. The CDR3 loop spans 13 amino acids. CDR1 is SGHAT and CDR2 is FQNNGV in the germline V gene. V gave up 5 bases and J gave up 4 bases, with 11 bases separating them. The DNA for the CDR3 is TGTGCCAGCAGCCACCCGCTTGGCACTGAAGCTTTCTTT. Amino acids: CASSHPLGTEAFF.

The rearrangement links TRBV6-1 to TRBJ1-5, with 12 positions matching TRBD1. Germline loops: CDR1 MNHNS, CDR2 SASEGT. There are 15 residues in the CDR3. V was pared by 3 bases and J by 7 bases, with 4 bases of the junction left unmatched. The CDR3 loop reads CASSDGTGGVQPQHF. DNA of the CDR3: TGTGCCAGCAGTGACGGGACAGGGGGCGTACAGCCCCAGCATTTT.

This clone has only a few counts. The chain joins TRBV9 to TRBJ2-7; D unresolved. Trimming removed 5 bases from V and 4 bases from J, with 13 bases in between. CDR1 is SGDLS and CDR2 is YYNGEE in the germline V gene. The CDR3 covers 13 residues. CDR3 in amino acids: CASSAPLGYEQYF. CDR3 bases: TGTGCCAGCAGTGCCCCCTTGGGTTACGAGCAGTACTTC.

The chain employs TRBV21-1 and TRBJ2-5; the D call of TRBD1 is as the table states it, not checked on the DNA. TRBV21-1 is tagged as a pseudogene. The CDR3 extends over 19 amino acids. CDR3: CASILFKIRTGGVQETQYF. Written as DNA, the CDR3 is TGTGCCAGCATCCTTTTTAAGATCCGGACAGGGGGTGTCCAGGAGACCCAGTACTTC.

The gene calls are TRBV5-4 and TRBJ1-2; D perhaps matches TRBD1 (5 bases). The germline V gene encodes CDR1 SGHNT and CDR2 YYREEE (reference sequence). With 2 bases removed from V and 4 bases from J, the gap between germline ends came to 18 bases. This CDR3 is built from 16 residues. As DNA, the CDR3 is TGTGCCAGCAGCTTAATTGGGGCCGGGGGAGGCTATGGCTACACCTTC. Its protein is CASSLIGAGGGYGYTF.

This clone was counted a few times. The chain links TRBV2 to TRBJ2-7; 10 bases are a match to TRBD1. With 6 bases clipped from V and 4 bases from J, the junction kept 3 bases outside the gene matches. This CDR3 spans 13 amino acids. The germline CDR1 and CDR2 sequences are SNHLY and FYNNEI. CDR3 DNA: TGTGCCAGCAGAGGGACAGGGGAGTACGAGCAGTACTTC. Its protein is CASRGTGEYEQYF.

V usage is TRBV28 and J usage is TRBJ1-2; D remains ambiguous. The ends were cut back, 3 bases at V and 0 bases at J, with 5 bases in the middle. In germline, CDR1 is MDHEN, CDR2 SYDVKM. This CDR3 spans 13 amino acids. The CDR3 bases are TGTGCCAGCAGTTTTTCAGCTAACTATGGCTACACCTTC. Its translation: CASSFSANYGYTF.

The chain uses TRBV28 and TRBJ2-7; 10 bases map to TRBD1. In germline, CDR1 is MDHEN, CDR2 SYDVKM. The CDR3 totals 16 residues. V lost 1 base to trimming and J lost 3 bases; unmatched junction nucleotides: 6. The CDR3, as DNA: TGTGCCAGCAGTTTATCAGGCGGGACAGGGGTCTACGAGCAGTACTTC. This encodes CASSLSGGTGVYEQYF. Looking up the rest from reference TRBV28 and TRBJ2-7 gives the full variable domain: DVKVTQSSRYLVKRTGEKVFLECVQDMDHENMFWYRQDPGLGLRLIYFSYDVKMKEKGDIPEGYSVSREKKERFSLILESASTNQTSMYLCASSLSGGTGVYEQYFGPGTRLTVT.

The rearrangement joins TRBV14 to TRBJ1-1, with D perhaps matching TRBD1 (5 bases). From germline, CDR1 is SGHDN and CDR2 FVKESK. V shed 11 bases and J shed 8 bases, with 18 bases lying between them. This CDR3 is 12 amino acids long. Here the CDR3 reads CASGGLAAEAFF. The CDR3 bases are TGTGCCTCTGGGGGGTTGGCAGCCGAAGCTTTCTTT. The full variable domain, completed using reference TRBV14 and TRBJ1-1, is EAGVTQFPSHSVIEKGQTVTLRCDPISGHDNLYWYRRVMGKEIKFLLHFVKESKQDESGMPNNRFLAERTGGTYSTLKVQPAELEDSGVYFCASGGLAAEAFFGQGTRLTVV.

The chain employs TRBV7-6 and TRBJ2-1; D unresolved. The ends were cut back, 1 base at V and 2 bases at J, with 9 bases in the middle. Per the germline V gene, CDR1 is SGHVS and CDR2 is FNYEAQ. The CDR3 contains 15 residues. Here the CDR3 reads CASSLVGEAYNEQFF. CDR3 DNA: TGTGCCAGCAGCTTAGTTGGCGAGGCCTACAATGAGCAGTTCTTC.

The CDR3 sequence is CASSPWGSSYEQYF. The CDR3 coding sequence is TGTGCCAGTAGTCCTTGGGGCAGCTCCTACGAGCAGTACTTC. The chain employs TRBV19 and TRBJ2-7, with D possibly matching TRBD1 (5 bases). V was cut by 5 bases and J by 0 bases, with 11 bases left in between. This CDR3 region has 14 residues. Per germline, CDR1 LNHDA and CDR2 SQIVND (reference sequence).

This chain links TRBV15 with TRBJ2-3, with TRBD2 identical over 11 bases. V trimming: 3 bases; J trimming: 6 bases; junction bases outside the gene matches: 14. From germline, CDR1 is LNHNV and CDR2 YYDKDF (reference sequence). This CDR3 region has 18 residues. This chain's CDR3 is CATSRDTLAGGPGDTQYF. In nucleotides, the CDR3 is TGTGCCACCAGCAGGGACACCTTAGCGGGAGGGCCGGGGGATACGCAGTATTTT.